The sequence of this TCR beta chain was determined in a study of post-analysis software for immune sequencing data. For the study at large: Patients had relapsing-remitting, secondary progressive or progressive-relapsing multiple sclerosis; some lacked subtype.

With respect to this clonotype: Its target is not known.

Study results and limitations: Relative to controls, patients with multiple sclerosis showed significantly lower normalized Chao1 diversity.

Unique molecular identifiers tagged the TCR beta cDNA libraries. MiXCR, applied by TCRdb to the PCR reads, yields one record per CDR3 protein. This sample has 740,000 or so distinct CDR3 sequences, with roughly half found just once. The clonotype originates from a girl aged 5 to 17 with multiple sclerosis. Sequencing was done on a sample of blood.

Here the CDR3 reads CASSLVSGSTEAFF. The DNA for the CDR3 is TGCGCCAGCAGCTTGGTCTCTGGGTCCACTGAAGCTTTCTTT. The J gene is TRBJ1-1, the V gene TRBV5-1; D is unresolved. CDR3 length: 14 amino acids. The ends were cut back, 0 bases at V and 4 bases at J, with 10 bases in the middle. The germline gives CDR1 SGHRS, CDR2 YFSETQ.